A single sample gave rise to the 31 T cell receptor beta chains below, sequenced in a study of control samples from healthy donors and cancer patients. Sequencing was performed with immunoSEQ multiplex PCR; in TCRdb, only in-frame clones are kept and a portion is missing. Of roughly 120,000 clones in the sample, 75% to 95% were seen once. Specimen: blood. Receptors originate from a human donor in good health. The donor label of this sample is uncertain.

The chain uses TRBV10-3 and TRBJ2-1; TRBD2 matches at 8 bases. The CDR3 is 14 residues long. V shed 3 bases, J shed 9 bases, and the junction held 7 bases outside the gene matches. Germline lookup yields CDR1 ENHRY and CDR2 SYGVKD. The CDR3 loop is CAISDGGGFGEQFF. The CDR3 coding sequence is TGTGCCATCAGTGATGGCGGGGGGTTTGGTGAGCAGTTCTTC.

The chain joins TRBV5-1 to TRBJ1-1; D is unresolved. Germline V gene lookup returns CDR1 SGHRS and CDR2 YFSETQ. This CDR3 has 15 residues. Trimming shortened V by 0 bases and J by 4 bases, and 13 bases separated the two germline ends. The DNA of the CDR3 is TGCGCCAGCAGCTTGGCACATGCGCGGGGCACTGAAGCTTTCTTT. Protein: CASSLAHARGTEAFF.

At least ten counts were recorded for this clone. The chain recombines TRBV6-4 with TRBJ2-3, with D perhaps TRBD1 (6 bases). This CDR3 region has 15 residues. V lost 0 bases and J 6 bases, leaving 13 bases between the germline ends. Looked up from germline, CDR1 is MRHNA and CDR2 is SNTAGT. This chain's CDR3 is CASSDSGGGLDTQYF. In DNA, the CDR3 is TGTGCCAGCAGTGACTCTGGGGGCGGGTTGGATACGCAGTATTTT.

In its sample, this clone was seen a few times. The chain is built from TRBV2 and TRBJ2-3; TRBD1 agrees at 7 bases. The germline gives CDR1 SNHLY, CDR2 FYNNEI. The V gene end was trimmed by 5 bases and the J gene end by 2 bases; junction bases not matched to a gene: 4. This CDR3 spans 14 amino acids. The DNA for the CDR3 is TGTGCCAGCAGTAGACAGGGTTTCACAGATACGCAGTATTTT. Translation: CASSRQGFTDTQYF.

Remarks on this clone: At the DNA level, this CDR3 is encoded by other sequences in the same sample as well. This chain connects TRBV15 to TRBJ2-1; tentative D call: TRBD1 (5 bases). Germline V gene sequence: CDR1 LNHNV, CDR2 YYDKDF (reference sequence). The CDR3 loop spans 14 amino acids. Trimming pared 3 bases from V and 2 bases from J, leaving 8 bases between. CDR3 nucleotide sequence: TGTGCCACCAGCAGTGGACACACCTACAATGAGCAGTTCTTC. Amino acids: CATSSGHTYNEQFF. The full variable domain, in which reference TRBV15 and TRBJ2-1 provide the parts outside the CDR3, is DAMVIQNPRYQVTQFGKPVTLSCSQTLNHNVMYWYQQKSSQAPKLLFHYYDKDFNNEADTPDNFQSRRPNTSFCFLDIRSPGLGDTAMYLCATSSGHTYNEQFFGPGTRLTVL.

The chain employs TRBV15 and TRBJ1-1; D is undetermined. Trimming took off 0 bases at V and 8 bases at J, with 10 bases between the two ends. The CDR3 length is 13 residues. Germline CDR1 and CDR2: LNHNV and YYDKDF (reference sequence). CDR3 amino acids: CATSRDPGIEAFF. Here the CDR3 DNA reads TGTGCCACCAGCAGAGATCCCGGAATCGAAGCTTTCTTT.

This sequence joins TRBV19 and TRBJ1-6, with D unresolved. This CDR3 region has 14 residues. Trimming removed 6 bases from V and 7 bases from J, with 13 bases in between. The germline V gene encodes CDR1 LNHDA and CDR2 SQIVND (reference sequence). The CDR3 region has the DNA TGTGCCAGTAGCGACTCCTTAGGAAATTCACCCCTCCACTTT. Protein: CASSDSLGNSPLHF. The full variable domain, in which reference TRBV19 and TRBJ1-6 provide the parts outside the CDR3, is DGGITQSPKYLFRKEGQNVTLSCEQNLNHDAMYWYRQDPGQGLRLIYYSQIVNDFQKGDIAEGYSVSREKKESFPLTVTSAQKNPTAFYLCASSDSLGNSPLHFGNGTRLTVT.

V is TRBV2 and J is TRBJ2-5; no reliable D call. The ends were cut back, 4 bases at V and 3 bases at J, with 9 bases in the middle. This CDR3 is 13 amino acids long. Germline V gives CDR1 SNHLY, CDR2 FYNNEI. The chain's CDR3 is CASSAEKEETQYF. Written as DNA, the CDR3 is TGTGCCAGCAGTGCAGAAAAGGAAGAGACCCAGTACTTC.

The sample holds one count of this clone. The J gene is TRBJ1-2, the V gene TRBV2; D is unresolved. Trimming took off 8 bases at V and 5 bases at J, with 9 bases between the two ends. The CDR3 extends over 11 amino acids. The germline V gene encodes CDR1 SNHLY and CDR2 FYNNEI. The CDR3 coding sequence is TGTGCCAGCCAGGAGGGTTATGGCTACACCTTC. It codes for CASQEGYGYTF.

This clone was picked up one time. CDR3: CASSRDRGHTYEQYV. Written as DNA, the CDR3 is TGTGCCAGCAGTCGGGACAGGGGACATACCTACGAGCAGTACGTC. The V gene is TRBV6-5, the J gene TRBJ2-7, with 10 bases identical to TRBD1. This CDR3 contains 15 residues. The germline CDR1 and CDR2 sequences are MNHEY and SVGAGI. The V gene end was trimmed by 5 bases and the J gene end by 2 bases; junction bases not matched to a gene: 6.

This chain joins TRBV10-3 and TRBJ1-3, with D perhaps TRBD1 (6 bases). With 6 bases removed from V and 3 bases from J, the gap between germline ends came to 18 bases. Germline values: CDR1 ENHRY, CDR2 SYGVKD. The CDR3 totals 16 residues. The CDR3 is CAISAYRGALGNTIYF. The CDR3 DNA is TGTGCCATCAGCGCCTATAGGGGGGCGCTTGGAAACACCATATATTTT.

The V call is TRBV11-2, the J call TRBJ2-4; 8 bases line up with TRBD1. V shed 6 bases and J 9 bases; nucleotides not matched to a gene: 7. The CDR3 contains 13 residues. Germline loops: CDR1 SGHAT, CDR2 FQNNGV. The CDR3 region has the DNA TGTGCCAGCAGATCAGGGGGCGCGGGCATTCAGTACTTC. Its translation is CASRSGGAGIQYF.

V usage is TRBV30 and J usage is TRBJ1-4; D might be TRBD1 (5 bases). V was clipped by 2 bases and J by 8 bases, with 15 bases between them. CDR3 size: 14 residues. Germline V gives CDR1 GTSNPN, CDR2 SVGIG (reference sequence). The CDR3 region has the DNA TGTGCCTGGAGTAGGGATGACAGAAAAGAAAAACTGTTTTTT. Its translation: CAWSRDDRKEKLFF.

The chain joins TRBV6-5 to TRBJ1-1; D gene unclear. Germline V gene data show CDR1 as MNHEY and CDR2 as SVGAGI. The CDR3 runs 16 residues. Trimming pared 2 bases from V and 4 bases from J, leaving 17 bases between. The CDR3 spells CASSYRTPPRSTEAFF. The CDR3 nucleotides read TGTGCCAGCAGTTACAGGACTCCCCCGAGAAGCACTGAAGCTTTCTTT.

The rearrangement joins TRBV5-1 to TRBJ2-7, with unresolved D. The ends were cut back, 2 bases at V and 6 bases at J, with 15 bases in the middle. The CDR3 runs 14 residues. Germline CDR1 reads SGHRS; CDR2 reads YFSETQ. CDR3 residues: CASSLGPSAVEQYF. CDR3 DNA: TGCGCCAGCAGCTTAGGACCCAGTGCCGTCGAGCAGTACTTC.

The chain couples TRBV18 to TRBJ2-6; D may be TRBD2 (5 bases). Trimming removed 1 base at V and 0 bases at J, with 10 bases between. The CDR3 is 17 residues long. Germline V gives CDR1 KGHSH, CDR2 LQKENI. The CDR3 sequence: CASSPRVGVSGANVLTF. The CDR3 DNA sequence: TGTGCCAGCTCACCACGAGTCGGGGTCTCTGGGGCCAACGTCCTGACTTTC.

Only one count was recorded for this clone. V is TRBV7-2 and J is TRBJ1-2, with D possibly matching TRBD1 (6 bases). Germline V CDR1 and CDR2: SGHTA, FQGNSA. The V and J ends lost 5 bases and 6 bases respectively, with 19 bases between them. CDR3 length: 15 amino acids. The CDR3 is CASSARAGEEHGYTF. The CDR3 DNA sequence: TGTGCCAGCAGCGCGCGAGCAGGGGAGGAACATGGCTACACCTTC. The whole variable domain, remainder taken from reference TRBV7-2 and TRBJ1-2, is GAGVSQSPSNKVTEKGKDVELRCDPISGHTALYWYRQSLGQGLEFLIYFQGNSAPDKSGLPSDRFSAERTGGSVSTLTIQRTQQEDSAVYLCASSARAGEEHGYTFGSGTRLTVV.

This chain links TRBV5-8 with TRBJ1-2; 7 bases fit TRBD1. V dropped 2 bases and J dropped 2; count of bases not matched to a gene: 6. Germline V gene data show CDR1 as SGHTS and CDR2 as YDEGEE. CDR3 length equals 15 residues. The CDR3 bases are TGTGCCAGCAGCTTTAGGCAGGGGGGAAACTATGGCTACACCTTC. Translating gives CASSFRQGGNYGYTF.

The table lists this clone with a count of one. The gene calls are TRBV6-6 and TRBJ2-3; a possible D gene is TRBD2 (6 bases). The CDR3 is 14 residues long. Germline loops: CDR1 MNHNY, CDR2 SVGAGI (reference sequence). The V end lost 5 bases, the J end lost 4 bases, and 13 bases lay between the germline ends. CDR3 region: CASSIGGGADTQYF. Here the CDR3 DNA reads TGTGCCAGCAGTATTGGGGGAGGTGCAGATACGCAGTATTTT.

The V call is TRBV11-2, the J call TRBJ2-2, with D perhaps TRBD1 (5 bases). With 3 bases removed from V and 3 bases from J, the gap between germline ends came to 14 bases. Germline V gene lookup returns CDR1 SGHAT and CDR2 FQNNGV. This CDR3 spans 16 amino acids. The CDR3 loop reads CASSLYPGADTGELFF. In DNA, the CDR3 is TGTGCCAGCAGCTTGTATCCTGGGGCGGACACCGGGGAGCTGTTTTTT.

This chain links TRBV2 with TRBJ1-2; D is unclear. The CDR3 spans 18 residues. Germline V gene data show CDR1 as SNHLY and CDR2 as FYNNEI. Trimming pared 2 bases from V and 3 bases from J, leaving 22 bases between. This chain's CDR3 is CASSEQVWPAGTDYGYTF. DNA for the CDR3: TGTGCCAGCAGTGAACAAGTGTGGCCAGCCGGAACAGACTATGGCTACACCTTC.

This rearrangement joins TRBV28 to TRBJ1-2, with D possibly matching TRBD1 (5 bases). Germline CDR1 and CDR2: MDHEN and SYDVKM. V shed 7 bases and J shed 4 bases, with 19 bases lying between them. The CDR3 sequence is 15 residues long. CDR3 amino acids: CASIGTEYFFYGYTF. The CDR3 DNA is TGTGCCAGCATCGGGACGGAATACTTTTTCTATGGCTACACCTTC.

V and J are TRBV19 and TRBJ2-7; 9 nucleotides match TRBD1. Trimming cost V 4 bases and J 3 bases; bases outside gene matches: 7. Per the germline V gene, CDR1 is LNHDA and CDR2 is SQIVND (reference sequence). The CDR3 is 15 residues long. CDR3 nucleotides: TGTGCCAGTAGTACAGGACAGGGGACCGGCTACGAGCAGTACTTC. It codes for CASSTGQGTGYEQYF. Full variable domain (remainder filled in from reference TRBV19 and TRBJ2-7): DGGITQSPKYLFRKEGQNVTLSCEQNLNHDAMYWYRQDPGQGLRLIYYSQIVNDFQKGDIAEGYSVSREKKESFPLTVTSAQKNPTAFYLCASSTGQGTGYEQYFGPGTRLTVT.

J is TRBJ1-6 and V is TRBV6-5; 10 bases are shared with TRBD1. Germline V CDR1 and CDR2: MNHEY, SVGAGI. The CDR3 runs 15 residues. Losses at the gene ends were 2 bases for V and 9 bases for J; bases not matched to a gene: 4. The chain's CDR3 is CASSYGTGEGSPLHF. Written as DNA, the CDR3 is TGTGCCAGCAGTTACGGGACAGGGGAAGGTTCACCCCTCCACTTT.

This chain connects TRBV11-2 to TRBJ2-3, with 12 nucleotides matching TRBD2. With V trimmed by 6 bases and J by 4 bases, 2 bases remained unmatched. The CDR3 totals 14 residues. Germline-derived CDR1 and CDR2 are SGHAT and FQNNGV. The CDR3 region is CASSLAGGADTQYF. The CDR3 DNA follows: TGTGCCAGCAGTCTAGCGGGGGGGGCAGATACGCAGTATTTT.

This chain uses TRBV19 with TRBJ1-5; no clear D gene. V lost 4 bases to trimming and J lost 0 bases, with 13 bases between them. Germline CDR1 and CDR2: LNHDA and SQIVND (reference sequence). The CDR3 covers 16 residues. CDR3 amino acids: CASSRQHLYSNQPQHF. In DNA form, the CDR3 reads TGTGCCAGTAGTAGGCAGCACCTTTATAGCAATCAGCCCCAGCATTTT.

This clone showed up just a few times. At the DNA level, this CDR3 is encoded by other sequences in the same sample as well. V gene TRBV7-8 combines with J gene TRBJ2-7, with TRBD1 as a possible D gene (6 bases). V shed 5 bases and J shed 2 bases, with 16 bases lying between them. The CDR3 is 15 residues long. Germline V gene sequence: CDR1 SGHVS, CDR2 FQNEAQ. In nucleotides, the CDR3 is TGTGCCAGCAGCCCGCATGGGTCAGGGGCCTACGAGCAGTACTTC. It is translated as CASSPHGSGAYEQYF.

The rearrangement joins TRBV30 to TRBJ1-5, with D maybe TRBD1 (6 bases). The CDR3 has 12 amino acids. From germline, CDR1 is GTSNPN and CDR2 SVGIG (reference sequence). V lost 5 bases and J lost 4, with 9 bases in between. The CDR3: CAWEQGNQPQHF. In DNA, the CDR3 is TGTGCCTGGGAACAGGGAAATCAGCCCCAGCATTTT.

The chain joins TRBV14 to TRBJ2-7, with TRBD1 matching over 7 bases. Looked up from germline, CDR1 is SGHDN and CDR2 is FVKESK. CDR3 size: 12 residues. The ends lost 8 bases at V and 0 bases at J; junction bases unmatched: 1. The CDR3 bases are TGTGCCAGCGGGACAGCCTCCTACGAGCAGTACTTC. It encodes CASGTASYEQYF. The full variable domain, its missing parts supplied by reference TRBV14 and TRBJ2-7, is EAGVTQFPSHSVIEKGQTVTLRCDPISGHDNLYWYRRVMGKEIKFLLHFVKESKQDESGMPNNRFLAERTGGTYSTLKVQPAELEDSGVYFCASGTASYEQYFGPGTRLTVT.

The V call is TRBV28, the J call TRBJ1-4; D perhaps matches TRBD1 (6 bases). CDR3 length equals 15 residues. CDR1 and CDR2 (germline): MDHEN, SYDVKM. V dropped 5 bases and J dropped 0 bases, with 10 bases sitting between them. CDR3 in amino acids: CASSPDRSTNEKLFF. As DNA, the CDR3 is TGTGCCAGCAGTCCCGACAGGTCAACTAATGAAAAACTGTTTTTT.

The gene calls are TRBV2 and TRBJ1-2; possible D gene TRBD1, 5 bases. The CDR3 is made up of 13 amino acids. Per germline, CDR1 SNHLY and CDR2 FYNNEI. Trimming stripped 7 bases from V and 4 bases from J, with 13 bases between. CDR3 in amino acids: CASTGLLPYGYTF. DNA for the CDR3: TGTGCCAGCACGGGACTCCTTCCCTATGGCTACACCTTC.